The entry below describes one T cell receptor (beta chain). Its antigen remains unidentified. Some clones are missing from TCRdb's copy, which holds only in-frame ones; the method was immunoSEQ multiplex PCR. The sample has some 110,000 clones; roughly nine tenths are singletons. The CDR3 spans 13 residues. V shed 5 bases and J shed 3 bases, with 10 bases lying between them. The germline V gene has CDR1 SGHAT and CDR2 FQNNGV. The source of the sample is a study of cytomegalovirus exposure and HLA in healthy donors. The donors were members of the validation cohort comprising some 120 subjects, separate from the approximately 710-subject first cohort. Study results and caveats: While the bulk of TCR sequences proved rare, some public TCRs turned up in many donors.

This receptor was obtained from a man between 18 and 35 years old in good health and CMV-seropositive. Input material: PBMCs. V gene TRBV11-2 combines with J gene TRBJ1-1; possible D gene TRBD1, 5 bases. The CDR3 reads CASSPRRDTEAFF. CDR3 bases: TGTGCCAGCAGCCCTCGCAGGGACACTGAAGCTTTCTTT.